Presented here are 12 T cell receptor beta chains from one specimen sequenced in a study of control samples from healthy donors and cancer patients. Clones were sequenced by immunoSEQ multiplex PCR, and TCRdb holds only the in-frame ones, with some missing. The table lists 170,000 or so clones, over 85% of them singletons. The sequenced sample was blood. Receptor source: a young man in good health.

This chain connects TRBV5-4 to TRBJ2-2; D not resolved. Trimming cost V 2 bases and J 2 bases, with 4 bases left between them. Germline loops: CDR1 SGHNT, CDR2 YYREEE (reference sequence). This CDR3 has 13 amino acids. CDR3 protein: CASSFRNTGELFF. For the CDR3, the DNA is TGTGCCAGCAGCTTTAGAAACACCGGGGAGCTGTTTTTT.

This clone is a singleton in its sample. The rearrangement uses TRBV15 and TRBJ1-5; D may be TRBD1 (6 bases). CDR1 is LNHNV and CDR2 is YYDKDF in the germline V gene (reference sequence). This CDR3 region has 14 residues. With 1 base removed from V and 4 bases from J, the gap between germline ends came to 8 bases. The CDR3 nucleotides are TGTGCCACCAGCAGAGGGACAGTTAATCAGCCCCAGCATTTT. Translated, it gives CATSRGTVNQPQHF.

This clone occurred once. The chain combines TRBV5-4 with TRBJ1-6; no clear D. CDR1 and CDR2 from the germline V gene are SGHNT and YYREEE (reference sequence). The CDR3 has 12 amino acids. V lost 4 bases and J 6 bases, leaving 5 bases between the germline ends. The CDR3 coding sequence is TGTGCCAGCAGCCCCCCTAATTCACCCCTCCACTTT. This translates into CASSPPNSPLHF.

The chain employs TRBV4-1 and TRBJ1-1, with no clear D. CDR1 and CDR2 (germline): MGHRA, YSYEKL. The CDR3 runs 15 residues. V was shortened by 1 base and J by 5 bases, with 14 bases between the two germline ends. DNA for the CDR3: TGCGCCAGCAGCCAAGGCCGGACCGAGAGGACTGAAGCTTTCTTT. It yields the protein CASSQGRTERTEAFF.

The CDR3 coding sequence is TGTGCCAGCAGCCAAGTTTTCCGGGGGCCCTACGAGCAGTACTTC. It specifies CASSQVFRGPYEQYF. The chain links TRBV14 to TRBJ2-7, with D perhaps matching TRBD1 or TRBD2 (6 bases each). The CDR3 runs to 15 residues. CDR1 is SGHDN and CDR2 is FVKESK in the germline V gene. Trimming shortened V by 1 base and J by 2 bases, and 12 bases separated the two germline ends.

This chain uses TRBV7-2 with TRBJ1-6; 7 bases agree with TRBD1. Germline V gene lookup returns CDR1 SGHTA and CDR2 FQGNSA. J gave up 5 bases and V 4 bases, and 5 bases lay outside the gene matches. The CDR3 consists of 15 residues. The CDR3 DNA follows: TGTGCCAGCAGCTATTCAGGGGGGAATAATTCACCCCTCCACTTT. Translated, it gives CASSYSGGNNSPLHF. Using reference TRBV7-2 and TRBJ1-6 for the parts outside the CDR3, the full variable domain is GAGVSQSPSNKVTEKGKDVELRCDPISGHTALYWYRQSLGQGLEFLIYFQGNSAPDKSGLPSDRFSAERTGGSVSTLTIQRTQQEDSAVYLCASSYSGGNNSPLHFGNGTRLTVT.

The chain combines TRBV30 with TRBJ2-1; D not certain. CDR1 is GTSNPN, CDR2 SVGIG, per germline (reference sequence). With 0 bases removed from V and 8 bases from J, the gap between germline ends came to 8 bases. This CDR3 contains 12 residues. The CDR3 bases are TGTGCCTGGAGTGTACCTCGTGATGAGCAGTTCTTC. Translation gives CAWSVPRDEQFF.

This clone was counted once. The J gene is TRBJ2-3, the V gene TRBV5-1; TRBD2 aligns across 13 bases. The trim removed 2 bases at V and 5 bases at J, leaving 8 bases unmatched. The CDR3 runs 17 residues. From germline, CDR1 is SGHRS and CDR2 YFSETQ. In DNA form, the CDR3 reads TGCGCCAGCAGCTTTCCGACTAGCGGGGGGCCTGGAGATACGCAGTATTTT. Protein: CASSFPTSGGPGDTQYF.

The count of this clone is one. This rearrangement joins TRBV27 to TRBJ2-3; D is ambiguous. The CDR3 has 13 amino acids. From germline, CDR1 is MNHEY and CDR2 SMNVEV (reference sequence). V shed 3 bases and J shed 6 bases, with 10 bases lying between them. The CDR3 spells CASSFQFQDTQYF. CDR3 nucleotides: TGTGCCAGCAGTTTCCAATTCCAGGATACGCAGTATTTT.

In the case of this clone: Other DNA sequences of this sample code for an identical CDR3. The DNA of the CDR3 is TGCAGCGTTGCGCGCGGAAACACTGAAGCTTTCTTT. Amino acid sequence: CSVARGNTEAFF. The chain has TRBV29-1 and TRBJ1-1; D uncertain. The length of the CDR3 is 12 residues. Germline V CDR1 and CDR2: SQVTM, ANQGSEA. Between the trimmed V and J ends, which lost 4 bases and 2 bases, there was a span of 8 bases.

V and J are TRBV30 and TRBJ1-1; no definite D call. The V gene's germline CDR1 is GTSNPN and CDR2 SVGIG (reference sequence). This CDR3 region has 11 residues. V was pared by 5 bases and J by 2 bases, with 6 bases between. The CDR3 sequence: CAWGDNTEAFF. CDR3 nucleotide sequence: TGTGCCTGGGGGGATAACACTGAAGCTTTCTTT.

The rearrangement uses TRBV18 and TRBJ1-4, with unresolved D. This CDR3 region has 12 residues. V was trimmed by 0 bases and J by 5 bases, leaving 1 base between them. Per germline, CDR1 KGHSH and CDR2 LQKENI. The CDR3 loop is CASSPPNEKLFF. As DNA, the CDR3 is TGTGCCAGCTCACCACCGAATGAAAAACTGTTTTTT.